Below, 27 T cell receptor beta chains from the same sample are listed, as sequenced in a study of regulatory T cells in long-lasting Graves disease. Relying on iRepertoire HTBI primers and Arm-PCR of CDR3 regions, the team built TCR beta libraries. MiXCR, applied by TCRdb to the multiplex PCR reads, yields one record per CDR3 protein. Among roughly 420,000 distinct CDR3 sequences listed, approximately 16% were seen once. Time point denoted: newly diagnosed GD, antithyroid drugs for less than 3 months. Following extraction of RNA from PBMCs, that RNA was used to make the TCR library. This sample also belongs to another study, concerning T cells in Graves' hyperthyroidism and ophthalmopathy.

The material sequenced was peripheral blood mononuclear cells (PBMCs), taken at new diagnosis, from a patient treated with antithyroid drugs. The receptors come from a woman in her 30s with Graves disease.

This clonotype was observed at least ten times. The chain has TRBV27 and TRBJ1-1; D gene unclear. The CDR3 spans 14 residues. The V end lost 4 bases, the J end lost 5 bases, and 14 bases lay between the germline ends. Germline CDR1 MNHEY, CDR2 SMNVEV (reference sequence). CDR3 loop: CASSSGQYATEAFF. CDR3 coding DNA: TGTGCCAGCAGTTCTGGGCAGTATGCGACTGAAGCTTTCTTT.

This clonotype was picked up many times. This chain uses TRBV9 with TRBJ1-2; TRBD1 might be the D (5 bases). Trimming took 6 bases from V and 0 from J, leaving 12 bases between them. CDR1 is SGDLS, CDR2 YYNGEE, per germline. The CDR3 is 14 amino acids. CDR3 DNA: TGTGCCAGCACCCCCGGGACCGCTAACTATGGCTACACCTTC. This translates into CASTPGTANYGYTF.

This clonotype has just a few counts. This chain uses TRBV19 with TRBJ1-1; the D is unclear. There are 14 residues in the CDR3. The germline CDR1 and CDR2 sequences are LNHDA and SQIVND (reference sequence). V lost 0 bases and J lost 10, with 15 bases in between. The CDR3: CASSIDRIRTGAFF. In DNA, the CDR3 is TGTGCCAGTAGTATAGATAGGATACGGACCGGAGCTTTCTTT.

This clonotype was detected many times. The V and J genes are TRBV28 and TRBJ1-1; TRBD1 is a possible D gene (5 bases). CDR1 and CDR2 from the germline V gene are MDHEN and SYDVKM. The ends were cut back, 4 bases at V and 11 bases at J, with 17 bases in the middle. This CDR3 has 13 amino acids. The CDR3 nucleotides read TGTGCCAGCAGTTCCTGGGCAGGGCCTAAGGCTTTCTTT. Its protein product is CASSSWAGPKAFF.

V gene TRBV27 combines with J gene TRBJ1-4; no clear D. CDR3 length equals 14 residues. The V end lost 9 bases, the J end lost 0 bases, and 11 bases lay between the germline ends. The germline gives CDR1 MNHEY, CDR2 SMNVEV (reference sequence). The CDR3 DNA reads TGTGCCAGGGGGATCGGGGCAACTAATGAAAAACTGTTTTTT. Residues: CARGIGATNEKLFF.

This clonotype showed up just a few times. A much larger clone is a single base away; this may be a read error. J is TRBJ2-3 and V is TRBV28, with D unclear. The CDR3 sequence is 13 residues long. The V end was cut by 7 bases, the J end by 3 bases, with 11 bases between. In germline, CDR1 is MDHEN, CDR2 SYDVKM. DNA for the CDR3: TGTGCCAGCAAGGCAAGGGCAACAGATACGCAGTATTTT. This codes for CASKARATDTQYF.

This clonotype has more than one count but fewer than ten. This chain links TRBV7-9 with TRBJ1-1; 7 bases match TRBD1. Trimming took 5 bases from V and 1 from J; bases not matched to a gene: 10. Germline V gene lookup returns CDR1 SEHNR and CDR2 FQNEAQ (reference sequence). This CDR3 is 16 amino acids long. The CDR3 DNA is TGTGCCAGCAGCGACGCATCCGGGACAGAGAACACTGAAGCTTTCTTT. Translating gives CASSDASGTENTEAFF.

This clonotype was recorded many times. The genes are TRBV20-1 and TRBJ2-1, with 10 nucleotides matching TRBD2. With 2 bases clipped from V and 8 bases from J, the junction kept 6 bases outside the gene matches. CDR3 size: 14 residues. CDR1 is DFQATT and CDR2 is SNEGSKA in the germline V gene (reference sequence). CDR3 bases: TGCAGTGCTAGACTAGCGGGAGTTTTCGATGAGCAGTTCTTC. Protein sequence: CSARLAGVFDEQFF.

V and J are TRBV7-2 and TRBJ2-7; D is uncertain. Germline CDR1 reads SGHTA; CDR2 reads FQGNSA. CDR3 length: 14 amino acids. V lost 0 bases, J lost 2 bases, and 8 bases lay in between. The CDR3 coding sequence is TGTGCCAGCAGCTTAGCTCCAGTACCCTACGAGCAGTACTTC. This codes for CASSLAPVPYEQYF.

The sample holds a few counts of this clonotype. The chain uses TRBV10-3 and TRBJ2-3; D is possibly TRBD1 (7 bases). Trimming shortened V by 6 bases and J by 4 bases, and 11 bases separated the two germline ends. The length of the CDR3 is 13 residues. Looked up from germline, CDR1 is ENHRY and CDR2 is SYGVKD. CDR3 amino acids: CAIRQGGADTQYF. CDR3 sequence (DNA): TGTGCCATCAGGCAGGGGGGCGCAGATACGCAGTATTTT.

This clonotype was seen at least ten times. CDR3: CASSSPRYQPQHF. The CDR3 DNA follows: TGTGCCAGCAGTTCACCAAGGTATCAGCCCCAGCATTTT. The V gene is TRBV28, the J gene TRBJ1-5; D uncertain. Germline V CDR1 and CDR2: MDHEN, SYDVKM. Trimming removed 4 bases from V and 5 bases from J, with 9 bases in between. This CDR3 has 13 residues.

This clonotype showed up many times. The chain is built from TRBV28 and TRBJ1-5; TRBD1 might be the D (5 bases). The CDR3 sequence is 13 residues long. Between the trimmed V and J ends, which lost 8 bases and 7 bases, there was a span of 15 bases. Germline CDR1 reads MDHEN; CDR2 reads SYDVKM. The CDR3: CASGGGMEQPQHF. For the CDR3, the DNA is TGTGCCAGCGGGGGGGGAATGGAACAGCCCCAGCATTTT.

The CDR3 DNA is TGTGCCAGTAGTTCCGACAGGGTCCACAATCAGCCCCAGCATTTT. Amino acid sequence: CASSSDRVHNQPQHF. This chain joins TRBV19 and TRBJ1-5; 7 bases agree with TRBD1. Germline V gene sequence: CDR1 LNHDA, CDR2 SQIVND (reference sequence). V was clipped by 5 bases and J by 3 bases; unmatched bases: 7. The CDR3 is 15 residues long.

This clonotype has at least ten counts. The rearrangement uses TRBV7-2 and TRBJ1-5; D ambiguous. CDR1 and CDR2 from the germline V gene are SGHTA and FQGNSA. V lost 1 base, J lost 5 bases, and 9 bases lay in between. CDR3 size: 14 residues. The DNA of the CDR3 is TGTGCCAGCAGCTTAGAGGATGGTTATCAGCCCCAGCATTTT. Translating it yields CASSLEDGYQPQHF.

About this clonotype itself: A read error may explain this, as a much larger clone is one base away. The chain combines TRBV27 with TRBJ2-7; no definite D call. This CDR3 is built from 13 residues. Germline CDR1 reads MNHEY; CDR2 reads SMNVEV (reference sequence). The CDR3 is CASSSTPPYERYF. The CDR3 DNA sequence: TGTGCCAGCAGTTCTACCCCCCCCTACGAGCGGTACTTC.

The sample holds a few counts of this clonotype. DNA of the CDR3: TGTGCCAGCAGCACTGGGGCTGGGAGGGCAAGAGGGACCCAGTACTTC. As protein: CASSTGAGRARGTQYF. V gene TRBV7-9 combines with J gene TRBJ2-5; 7 bases line up with TRBD2. The CDR3 is 16 residues long. Germline-derived CDR1 and CDR2 are SEHNR and FQNEAQ (reference sequence). V lost 5 bases, J lost 7 bases, and 16 bases stayed unmatched.

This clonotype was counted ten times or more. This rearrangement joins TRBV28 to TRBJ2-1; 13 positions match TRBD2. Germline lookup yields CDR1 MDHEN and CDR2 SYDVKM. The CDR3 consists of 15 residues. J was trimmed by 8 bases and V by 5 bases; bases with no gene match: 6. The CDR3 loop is CASSETSGRVDEQFF. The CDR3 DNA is TGTGCCAGCAGTGAAACTAGCGGGAGGGTGGATGAGCAGTTCTTC.

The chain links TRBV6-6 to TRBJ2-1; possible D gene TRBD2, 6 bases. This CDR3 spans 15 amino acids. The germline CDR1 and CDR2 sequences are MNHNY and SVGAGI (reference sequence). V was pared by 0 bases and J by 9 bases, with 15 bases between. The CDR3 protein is CASSYSGGTSGEQFF. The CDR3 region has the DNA TGTGCCAGCAGTTACTCGGGCGGGACTTCTGGTGAGCAGTTCTTC.

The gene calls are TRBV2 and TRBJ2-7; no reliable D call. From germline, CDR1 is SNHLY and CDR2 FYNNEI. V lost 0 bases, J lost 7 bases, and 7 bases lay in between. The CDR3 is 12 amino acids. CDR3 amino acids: CASSEAVGEQYF. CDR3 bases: TGTGCCAGCAGTGAAGCGGTTGGGGAGCAGTACTTC. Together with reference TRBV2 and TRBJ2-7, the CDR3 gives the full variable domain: EPEVTQTPSHQVTQMGQEVILRCVPISNHLYFYWYRQILGQKVEFLVSFYNNEISEKSEIFDDQFSVERPDGSNFTLKIRSTKLEDSAMYFCASSEAVGEQYFGPGTRLTVT.

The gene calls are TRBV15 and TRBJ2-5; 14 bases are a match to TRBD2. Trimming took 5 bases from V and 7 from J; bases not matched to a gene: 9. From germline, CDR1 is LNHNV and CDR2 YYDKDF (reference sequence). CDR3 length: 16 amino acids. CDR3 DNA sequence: TGTGCCACCAGCGGACGGACTAGCGGGAGGCCACCGACCCAGTACTTC. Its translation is CATSGRTSGRPPTQYF.

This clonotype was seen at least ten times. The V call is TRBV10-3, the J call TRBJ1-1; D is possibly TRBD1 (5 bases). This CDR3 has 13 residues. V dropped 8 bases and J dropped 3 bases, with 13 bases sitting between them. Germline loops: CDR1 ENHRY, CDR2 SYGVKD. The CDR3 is CAIARDGYTEAFF. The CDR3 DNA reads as TGTGCCATCGCTCGGGACGGTTACACTGAAGCTTTCTTT.

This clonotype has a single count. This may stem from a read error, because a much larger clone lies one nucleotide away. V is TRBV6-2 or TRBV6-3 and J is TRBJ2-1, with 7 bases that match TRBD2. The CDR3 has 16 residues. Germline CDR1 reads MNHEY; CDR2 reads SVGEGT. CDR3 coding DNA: TGTGGCAGCAGTTACGGCGGGAGTGGGTCCTACAATGAGCAGTTCTTC. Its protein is CGSSYGGSGSYNEQFF.

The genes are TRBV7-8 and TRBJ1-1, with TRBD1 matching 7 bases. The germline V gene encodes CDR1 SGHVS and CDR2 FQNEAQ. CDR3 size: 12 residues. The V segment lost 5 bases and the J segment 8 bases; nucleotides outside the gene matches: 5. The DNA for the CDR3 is TGTGCCAGCAGCCCTCCGGACAGGGAAGCTTTCTTT. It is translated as CASSPPDREAFF.

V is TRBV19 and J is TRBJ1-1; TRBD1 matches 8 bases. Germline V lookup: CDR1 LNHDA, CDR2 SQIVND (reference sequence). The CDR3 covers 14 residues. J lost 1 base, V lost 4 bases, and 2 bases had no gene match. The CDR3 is CASSKGTGNTEAFF. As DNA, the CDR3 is TGTGCCAGTAGTAAAGGGACAGGGAACACTGAAGCTTTCTTT.

The CDR3 loop reads CASSLAGGRATGELFF. CDR3 nucleotides: TGCGCCAGCAGCTTGGCTGGCGGGAGGGCCACCGGGGAGCTGTTTTTT. The chain joins TRBV5-1 to TRBJ2-2, with 9 nucleotides matching TRBD2. CDR3 size: 16 residues. V gave up 0 bases and J gave up 4 bases; unmatched junction bases: 4. From germline, CDR1 is SGHRS and CDR2 YFSETQ.

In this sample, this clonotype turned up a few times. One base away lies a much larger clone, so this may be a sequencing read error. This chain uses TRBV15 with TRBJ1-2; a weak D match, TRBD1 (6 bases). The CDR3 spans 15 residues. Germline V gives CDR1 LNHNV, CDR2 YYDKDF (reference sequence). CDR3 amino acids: CATSPGQPPHYGDTF. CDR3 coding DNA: TGTGCCACCAGCCCCGGACAGCCACCGCACTATGGCGACACCTTC.

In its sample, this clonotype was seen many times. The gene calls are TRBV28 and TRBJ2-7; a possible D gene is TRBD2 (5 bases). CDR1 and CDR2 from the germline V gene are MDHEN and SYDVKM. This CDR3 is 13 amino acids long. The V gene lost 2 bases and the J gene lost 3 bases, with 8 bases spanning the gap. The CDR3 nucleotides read TGTGCCAGCAGTTTACCGGGAAGCTACGAGCAGTACTTC. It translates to CASSLPGSYEQYF.